There are many counts of the clone carrying this T cell receptor beta chain. Amplified TCR beta CDR3 regions derived from RNA transcripts. Using the HTBI primer set, a first-round RT-PCR was run on the TCR CDR3. TCRdb re-derived calls from the multiplex PCR reads in MiXCR, one entry per CDR3 protein. This sample yields some 400,000 distinct CDR3 sequences, of which more than 11% are seen a single time; about 10% belongs to the top ten. This record belongs to a study of T cells in Graves' hyperthyroidism and ophthalmopathy. Newly diagnosed patients aged 18 to 65 had hyperthyroidism of under 2 months' duration. The germline V gene encodes CDR1 SQVTM and CDR2 ANQGSEA. Trimming removed 4 bases from V and 3 bases from J, with 4 bases in between. This CDR3 spans 12 amino acids.

This TCR was sampled from a woman aged 60-75 years with Graves' hyperthyroidism. The chain uses TRBV29-1 and TRBJ2-6, with no clear D. Input material: blood. DNA of the CDR3: TGCAGCGTTGGTGATGGGGCCAACGTCCTGACTTTC. This gives the protein CSVGDGANVLTF.